These T cell receptor beta chains were read from a single sample in a study of blood T cells in healthy people across ages. MiXCR, applied by TCRdb to the 5' RACE reads, yields one record per CDR3 protein. The profile shows roughly 1.5 million distinct CDR3 sequences, roughly 43% of them singletons. The sequencing input was blood. These receptors were obtained from a woman under 30 in good health. Both conserved end residues are part of each CDR3. D genes are given only for firm matches. Some rows have no size entry. The others give once, few or many, or a class for an expanded clone.

.,TRBV7-2,TRBJ2-1,12,.,TGTGCCAGCAGCTTATCAGAACATGAGCAGTTCTTC,CASSLSEHEQFF
.,TRBV7-9,TRBJ1-1,15,.,TGTGCCAGCAGCTCCTCCCGGACTGCGGACACTGAAGCTTTCTTT,CASSSSRTADTEAFF
many,TRBV28,TRBJ2-3,12,.,TGTGCCAGCAGTCGTGCGGCAGATACGCAGTATTTT,CASSRAADTQYF
many,TRBV14,TRBJ2-1,14,.,TGTGCCAGCAGTCGTGCGAAGGGCTACAATGAGCAGTTCTTC,CASSRAKGYNEQFF
few,TRBV25-1,TRBJ2-7,15,TRBD1,TGTGCCAGCAGTTCAGGGACAGAGAAGAGCTACGAGCAGTACTTC,CASSSGTEKSYEQYF
.,TRBV6-5,TRBJ2-1,14,TRBD2,TGTGCCAGCCAAAGCGGGGGTCTCTACAATGAGCAGTTCTTT,CASQSGGLYNEQFF
.,TRBV2,TRBJ1-1,16,TRBD1,TGTGCCAGCAGCATAATTTGGGACAGGCGAAGGAATGAAGCTTTCTTT,CASSIIWDRRRNEAFF
.,TRBV20-1,TRBJ1-5,16,.,TGCAGTGCTAGAGTAGTGGCACTCGGGGGCAATCAGCCCCAGCATTTT,CSARVVALGGNQPQHF
few,TRBV6-6,TRBJ2-7,13,.,TGTGCCAGCAGGGACGGGGATTTTGTCGAGCAGTACTTC,CASRDGDFVEQYF
many,TRBV29-1,TRBJ2-7,14,.,TGCAGCGTTGGAAAGAGACATAGCTCCTACGAGCAGTACTTC,CSVGKRHSSYEQYF
.,TRBV3-1,TRBJ2-3,16,TRBD1,TGTGCCAGCAGCCAACCGGGACAGGGGGCGGCCCATACGCAGTATTTT,CASSQPGQGAAHTQYF
few,TRBV12-3/TRBV12-4,TRBJ2-3,15,.,TGTGCCAGCAGTCCCGGACGGCCTGACACAGATACGCAGTATTTT,CASSPGRPDTDTQYF
few,TRBV29-1,TRBJ1-4,13,.,TGCAGCGTTGAAGAGGTAGTAGGCGAAAAACTGTTTTTT,CSVEEVVGEKLFF
.,TRBV25-1,TRBJ2-1,14,.,TGTGCCAGCACCGCGACTACCCCCTACAATGAGCAGTTCTTC,CASTATTPYNEQFF
.,TRBV11-2,TRBJ2-3,16,TRBD2,TGTGCCAGCAGCCACGGACTAGCGGGGGCCGTTGATACGCAGTATTTT,CASSHGLAGAVDTQYF
few,TRBV13,TRBJ2-7,15,.,TGTGCCAGCAGCTTAGGCCTGGGCTCGTACCCCGAGCAGTACTTC,CASSLGLGSYPEQYF
.,TRBV7-9,TRBJ2-3,17,TRBD2,TGTGCCAGCAGCCCCCGGGGAGGGCGGGATCTCACAGATACGCAGTATTTT,CASSPRGGRDLTDTQYF
.,TRBV7-9,TRBJ2-3,17,.,TGTGCCAGCAGCTTAGGTCTCGGCTTCGAAAGCACAGATACGCAGTATTTT,CASSLGLGFESTDTQYF
.,TRBV4-3,TRBJ2-7,18,TRBD2,TGCGCCAGCAGCCACGATGGCGGGACTAGCGGGGCTCGAAACGAGCAGTACTTC,CASSHDGGTSGARNEQYF
.,TRBV20-1,TRBJ1-5,15,.,TGCAGTGCTAGAGAGCACAGGGTTAGCAATCAGCCCCAGCATTTT,CSAREHRVSNQPQHF
.,TRBV7-2,TRBJ2-1,17,TRBD2,TGTGCCAGCAGCTTATCGCCAGCGGGGGGGCTGTACAATGAGCAGTTCTTC,CASSLSPAGGLYNEQFF
.,TRBV7-2,TRBJ2-1,12,.,TGTGCCAGACGGGGGGCCATAAATGAGCAGTTCTTC,CARRGAINEQFF
.,TRBV16,TRBJ2-1,14,.,TGTGCCAGCACCCCAAGGGAGGTGAGGGCTGAGCAGTTCTTC,CASTPREVRAEQFF
many,TRBV27,TRBJ2-1,12,.,TGTGCCAGCAGTTTCGGTACTGGTGAGCAGTTCTTC,CASSFGTGEQFF
.,TRBV6-1,TRBJ1-4,15,.,TGTGCCAGCAGTGAAGCGCGTAGGGTTAATGAAAAACTGTTTTTT,CASSEARRVNEKLFF
once,TRBV28,TRBJ2-4,16,.,TGTGCCAGCAGTCCCGCCCAGATGGGGGCCAAAAACATTCAGTACTTC,CASSPAQMGAKNIQYF
few,TRBV4-1,TRBJ1-6,16,.,TGCGCCAGCAGCCAAGACTTGGGCAGGATCCCCATCTCCCTCCACTTT,CASSQDLGRIPISLHF
few,TRBV7-9,TRBJ2-5,15,.,TGTGCCAGCAGCTTACCTACAGGGTTCCAAGAGACCCAGTACTTC,CASSLPTGFQETQYF
.,TRBV20-1,TRBJ2-5,13,.,TGCAGTGCTAGAGGGCTAGAACGTGACGGGCAGTACTTC,CSARGLERDGQYF
few,TRBV28,TRBJ2-1,13,.,TGTGCCAGCAGTTCGAGGTCTTCGGATGAGCAGTTCTTC,CASSSRSSDEQFF
.,TRBV6-5,TRBJ2-3,12,.,TGTGCCACCCGGCCCCGGTCAGATACGCAGTATTTT,CATRPRSDTQYF
.,TRBV20-1,TRBJ2-1,14,.,TGCAGTGCTACGACCGAGGACACCTACAATGAGCAGTTCTTC,CSATTEDTYNEQFF
.,TRBV27,TRBJ2-5,14,.,TGTGCCAGCAGTTTAGCGGAGACGGGGAATGAGCAGTACTTC,CASSLAETGNEQYF
many,TRBV7-2,TRBJ1-2,13,.,TGCGCCAGCAGCTTGGCAAGGGTGGATGGCTACACCTTC,CASSLARVDGYTF
.,TRBV6-5,TRBJ1-1,15,.,TGTGCCAGCAGTTACTCGTTGTATCGGGGGACTGAAGCTTTCTTT,CASSYSLYRGTEAFF
few,TRBV7-9,TRBJ2-7,15,TRBD1,TGTGCCAGCAGCTTAGGTAGACAGGGGATATACGAGCAGTACTTC,CASSLGRQGIYEQYF
.,TRBV9,TRBJ2-3,17,TRBD1,TGTGCCAGCAGCGTCGTCCCTAGACAGGGTTACACAGATACGCAGTATTTT,CASSVVPRQGYTDTQYF
.,TRBV7-8,TRBJ1-1,14,.,TGTGCCAGCAGCCGAACCAGGGGCCACCCTGAAGCTTTCTTT,CASSRTRGHPEAFF
few,TRBV6-6,TRBJ1-2,14,.,TGTGCCAGCAGCCGTAGCGACAGTAACTATGGCTACACCTTC,CASSRSDSNYGYTF
.,TRBV12-3/TRBV12-4,TRBJ2-7,13,.,TGTGCCAGCAGTTTAGGGGGGGTGGTCGAGCAGTACTTC,CASSLGGVVEQYF
once,TRBV12-3/TRBV12-4,TRBJ1-6,13,.,TGTGCCAGCAGGGGGCCCCTTAATTCACCCCTCCACTTT,CASRGPLNSPLHF
.,TRBV12-3/TRBV12-4,TRBJ1-6,14,.,TGTGCCAGCAGTTGGCAGGGTCTAAATTCACCCCTCCACTTT,CASSWQGLNSPLHF
.,TRBV12-3/TRBV12-4,TRBJ1-2,13,TRBD1,TGTGCCAACGGACAGGGTCCTAACTATGGCTACACCTTC,CANGQGPNYGYTF
few,TRBV20-1,TRBJ2-1,16,TRBD2,TGCAGTGCTAGAGATAGTTGGGAGGGCCATTTCAATGAGCAGTTCTTC,CSARDSWEGHFNEQFF
.,TRBV11-2,TRBJ1-4,15,.,TGTGCCAGCAGGCGACGCCGGGCAACTAATGAAAAACTGTTTTTT,CASRRRRATNEKLFF
.,TRBV7-2,TRBJ1-5,13,.,TGTGCCAGCAAGGGCGGGGGCAAGCAGCCCCAGCATTTT,CASKGGGKQPQHF
.,TRBV12-3/TRBV12-4,TRBJ2-7,14,TRBD2,TGTGCCAGCGGCGGGAGCTCGAAAGGTTATGAGCAGTACTTC,CASGGSSKGYEQYF
.,TRBV29-1,TRBJ2-5,14,.,TGCAGCGTTGAAGGGACAGACCGGGGGGAGACCCAGTACTTC,CSVEGTDRGETQYF
once,TRBV10-3,TRBJ1-2,12,.,TGTGCCACCACGACATCTAACTATGGCTACACCTTC,CATTTSNYGYTF